A single sample gave rise to the 8 T cell receptor beta chains below, sequenced in a study of beta chain bispecific antibodies for T cell cancers. General study points: In these mixed samples, most targeted TRBV reads derived from the leukemia cell line.

What these receptors recognize is not known. Expansion lasted 2 to 4 days, with either anti-CD3 antibody OKT3 or CD3/CD28 beads. TCRdb independently ran MiXCR on the 5' RACE reads; one entry per CDR3 protein. The sample lists approximately 15,000 distinct CDR3 sequences; around 2.1% were seen once. Sequencing used healthy donor T cells cultured with leukemia cells. Receptor source: a human donor in good health. Some clones in this sample may be carry-over from other donors' samples.

At least ten counts were recorded for this clonotype. This chain uses TRBV6-1 with TRBJ1-5, with 7 bases lining up with TRBD1. The ends lost 0 bases at V and 5 bases at J; junction bases unmatched: 4. Germline V gene sequence: CDR1 MNHNS, CDR2 SASEGT. The length of the CDR3 is 15 residues. In DNA, the CDR3 is TGTGCCAGCAGTGAAGCATGGGACAGCTATCAGCCCCAGCATTTT. Amino acid sequence: CASSEAWDSYQPQHF.

This clonotype was seen ten or more times. The V call is TRBV7-8, the J call TRBJ1-5, with D tentatively TRBD1 (6 bases). CDR3 length: 14 amino acids. Germline CDR1 and CDR2: SGHVS and FQNEAQ. Trimming stripped 10 bases from V and 3 bases from J, with 16 bases between. The CDR3 DNA reads TGTGCCATCGGCGTAAGACAGGACAATCAGCCCCAGCATTTT. Amino acids: CAIGVRQDNQPQHF.

In this sample, this clonotype turned up many times. The chain couples TRBV3-1 to TRBJ1-2, with D tentatively TRBD1 (5 bases). Germline CDR1 LGHDT, CDR2 YNNKEL (reference sequence). V lost 1 base and J lost 2, with 20 bases in between. The CDR3 is made up of 18 amino acids. The CDR3 loop reads CASSQVWGSGSLNYGYTF. CDR3 bases: TGTGCCAGCAGCCAAGTTTGGGGCTCGGGCTCCCTCAACTATGGCTACACCTTC.

This clonotype was detected ten times or more. The chain couples TRBV11-2 to TRBJ2-3; possible D gene TRBD2, 6 bases. The germline CDR1 and CDR2 sequences are SGHAT and FQNNGV. The CDR3 totals 14 residues. V lost 5 bases and J 8 bases, leaving 17 bases between the germline ends. In nucleotides, the CDR3 is TGTGCCAGCAGCCCGGGCGGGGCGGGCGCTACGCAGTATTTT. It specifies CASSPGGAGATQYF.

This clonotype showed up many times. The chain uses TRBV7-8 and TRBJ1-4; perhaps TRBD1 as D (6 bases). Germline assignment: CDR1 SGHVS and CDR2 FQNEAQ. The CDR3 has 15 residues. The V end was cut by 7 bases, the J end by 5 bases, with 17 bases between. In DNA, the CDR3 is TGTGCCAGCACCCCATCAGGGGCAGGGAATGAAAAACTGTTTTTT. Amino acid sequence: CASTPSGAGNEKLFF.

There are many counts of this clonotype. The chain links TRBV28 to TRBJ1-2, with D perhaps TRBD1 (5 bases). CDR1 and CDR2 from the germline V gene are MDHEN and SYDVKM. V was pared by 6 bases and J by 1 base, with 30 bases between. The CDR3 consists of 20 residues. This CDR3 is CASSSILIRPGSSDNYGYTF. The CDR3 coding sequence is TGTGCCAGCAGCTCTATTTTGATCCGGCCAGGGTCTTCCGATAACTATGGCTACACCTTC.

This clonotype is medium-sized by share. The chain links TRBV20-1 to TRBJ2-7; D might be TRBD2 (6 bases). This CDR3 is 14 amino acids long. V dropped 0 bases and J dropped 3 bases, with 12 bases sitting between them. Looked up from germline, CDR1 is DFQATT and CDR2 is SNEGSKA (reference sequence). CDR3 in DNA: TGCAGTGCTAGAGATTCGGGGGTGGGCTACGAGCAGTACTTC. Translating it yields CSARDSGVGYEQYF.

This clonotype showed up many times. The gene calls are TRBV20-1 and TRBJ2-7; 8 nucleotides line up with TRBD2. This CDR3 comprises 13 residues. V lost 5 bases to trimming and J lost 3 bases; unmatched junction nucleotides: 6. Germline V gene data show CDR1 as DFQATT and CDR2 as SNEGSKA (reference sequence). In DNA form, the CDR3 reads TGCAGTGCTTCGGGGGGGGAGGACTACGAGCAGTACTTC. This encodes CSASGGEDYEQYF.